This TCR beta chain stems from a study of PD-L1 blockade in urothelial cancer (dated by TCRdb to about 2017). Study-level background: Therapy was started around 2014 for all patients, and atezolizumab 1,200 mg was administered intravenously every 3 weeks. About 85% of the 29 patients were males with bladder-origin urothelial cancer, and about 65% of the roughly 30 reported a prior smoking history. Patients had an ECOG performance status of 0 or 1 and had received between 0 and 3 prior chemotherapy regimens. Blood samples were analyzed at 3 weeks after treatment start (second dose) and at 6 weeks after treatment start. Blood samples yielded a median of roughly 150,000 T cells and more than 80,000 unique TCRs, with median clonality 0.080. The study was an exploratory multi-omic analysis of somatic, immune and clinical correlates of response to PD-L1 blockade with atezolizumab in urothelial cancer. Pretreatment tumor samples, along with matched peripheral blood collected serially before and after atezolizumab treatment, underwent TCR sequencing. Progression-free survival longer than 6 months counted as durable clinical benefit, and TCR features were additionally tested against both progression-free and overall survival. Whole exome sequencing and RNA sequencing of pretreatment tumors were performed alongside TCR sequencing in the same patients. Ten or so patients reached durable clinical benefit, while about 20 patients did not. Around 30 patients had pretreatment blood TCR-seq, about 25 had at least one posttreatment blood collection, and about 25 had tumor TCR-seq.

Results and caveats for the whole study, not just this receptor: Because the sample size was small (n of about 27) and many exploratory analyses were performed, the results are intended to be hypothesis-generating. A pretreatment peripheral blood TCR clonality below the median was linked to improved progression-free and overall survival. Patients with durable benefit showed greater expansion of tumor-associated TCR clones in peripheral blood 3 weeks after starting treatment (n of about 20, p = 0.022).

Reading from cysteine to phenylalanine, the CDR3 counts 15 amino acids. Only the CDR3 region is kept as DNA, spanning 45 bases read in frame from base 1. Unmatched junction bases come to 6, with V trimmed by 6 bases and J by 0 bases. CDR1 is given as SNHLY and CDR2 as FYNNEI, both from the germline V gene. On this clone itself: Its antigen target is currently unknown. No base-level quality is on record; no much larger clone is a single base apart.

Synthetic TCR analog templates were spiked into each PCR so that absolute template abundance could be estimated from read counts. The immunoSEQ assay was used to amplify TCRbeta CDR3 regions from genomic DNA with bias-controlled V and J gene primers. Sequencing of rearranged TCRbeta segments was performed at approximately 20X coverage. The paper's processing steps were these. Sequencing errors were corrected by clustering and CDR3s were annotated against IMGT to assign V, D and J genes. Downstream analyses used only productive TCRbeta rearrangements and left out out-of-frame or stop-codon sequences. Clonality was computed as one minus Shannon entropy normalized by the log of the number of unique productive sequences. Fisher's exact test with Benjamini-Hochberg correction, using a cutoff of adjusted p below 0.01, was how clones that differed between time points or between blood and tumor were identified. The source is immuneACCESS, and TCRdb retained only in-frame sequences with V and J called. Part of the clones is not carried over; for the studies checked, unresolved V genes explain less than half of this, and the remainder is unexplained. The V and J calls and the clone size are those of that table, but D and trimming were determined from the DNA. Present in this sample are 120,000 or so clones, approximately 85% of which were seen just once. Around 2.4% of the sample belongs to the ten largest clones.

Taken with the paper, the label for time point translates to: peripheral blood 6 weeks after treatment start. A cohort of about 30 patients with locally advanced or metastatic urothelial carcinoma, treated at Memorial Sloan Kettering on a trial protocol, was included. Peripheral blood mononuclear cells were collected pretreatment and during treatment, with between 1 and 8 total time points obtained per patient. The Qiagen DNeasy Blood extraction kit was used to purify genomic DNA from total PBMCs and tumor samples. PBMCs were collected pretreatment and during treatment and were isolated and stored as previously described.

The chain uses TRBV2 and TRBJ2-5, with 8 bases matching TRBD2. The material sequenced was PBMCs, taken around atezolizumab (anti-PD-L1) treatment. This receptor was identified in a man aged 50 or older with urothelial cancer. The CDR3 protein: CASRAGGGYQETQYF. The bases are TGTGCCAGCAGAGCCGGGGGGGGATACCAAGAGACCCAGTACTTC.